Below are 9 T cell receptor beta chains sequenced from a single sample in a study of blood T cell repertoires in COVID-19. TCRdb's copy holds only in-frame clones and misses some; the assay was immunoSEQ multiplex PCR. The data show 300,000 or so clones, with roughly nine tenths seen just once and about 2.2% held by the top ten. Sequencing was done on a sample of peripheral blood. These receptors were collected from a woman aged 25 to 39 with COVID-19, enrolled during active disease.

V gene TRBV3-1 (or the pseudogene TRBV3-2) combines with J gene TRBJ1-4; D gene uncertain. V was trimmed by 1 base and J by 8 bases, leaving 2 bases between them. Germline CDR1 and CDR2: LGHDT and YNNKEL (reference sequence). The CDR3 consists of 11 residues. CDR3 DNA sequence: TGTGCCAGCAGCCAAGTAGAAAAACTGTTTTTT. It translates to CASSQVEKLFF.

This chain joins TRBV19 and TRBJ2-5; 9 bases are a match to TRBD1. This CDR3 is built from 15 residues. With 6 bases clipped from V and 1 base from J, the junction kept 6 bases outside the gene matches. CDR1 LNHDA and CDR2 SQIVND come from the germline V gene (reference sequence). The CDR3 spells CASRPTDRGQETQYF. The DNA of the CDR3 is TGTGCCAGTAGGCCGACGGACAGGGGCCAAGAGACCCAGTACTTC.

The chain has TRBV4-1 and TRBJ2-5, with 9 bases that match TRBD1. The length of the CDR3 is 18 residues. The V segment lost 0 bases and the J segment 4 bases; nucleotides outside the gene matches: 12. From germline, CDR1 is MGHRA and CDR2 YSYEKL. The CDR3 is CASSQDRGQGTSRETQYF. In DNA form, the CDR3 reads TGCGCCAGCAGCCAAGATCGAGGACAGGGGACGTCCCGAGAGACCCAGTACTTC.

V and J are TRBV11-2 and TRBJ1-2; D not resolved. The CDR3 spans 13 residues. Trimming took 4 bases from V and 8 from J, leaving 14 bases between them. Germline values: CDR1 SGHAT, CDR2 FQNNGV. The CDR3 DNA reads TGTGCCAGCAGCTCCATGGGCCGCGCGGGCTACACCTTC. As protein: CASSSMGRAGYTF.

The chain couples TRBV7-9 to TRBJ1-3; tentatively, D is TRBD1 (6 bases). V lost 1 base to trimming and J lost 0 bases, with 19 bases between them. The germline V gene has CDR1 SEHNR and CDR2 FQNEAQ (reference sequence). The CDR3 has 19 residues. This chain's CDR3 is CASSLELMFGQNSGNTIYF. CDR3 bases: TGTGCCAGCAGCTTAGAACTCATGTTTGGACAGAACTCTGGAAACACCATATATTTT.

This rearrangement joins TRBV5-5 to TRBJ2-1; D remains ambiguous. The CDR3 loop spans 15 amino acids. Trimming shortened V by 0 bases and J by 0 bases, and 7 bases separated the two germline ends. Germline V gene sequence: CDR1 SGHKS, CDR2 YYEKEE (reference sequence). CDR3 amino acids: CASSLDGSSYNEQFF. In DNA form, the CDR3 reads TGTGCCAGCAGCTTGGATGGTAGCTCCTACAATGAGCAGTTCTTC.

V usage is TRBV19 and J usage is TRBJ2-2; TRBD1 is a possible D gene (6 bases). The CDR3 runs to 15 residues. V was shortened by 2 bases and J by 2 bases, with 9 bases between the two germline ends. Germline V lookup: CDR1 LNHDA, CDR2 SQIVND (reference sequence). CDR3 sequence: CASSILQGNTGELFF. The CDR3 region has the DNA TGTGCCAGTAGTATACTACAGGGTAACACCGGGGAGCTGTTTTTT.

V gene TRBV9 combines with J gene TRBJ1-6; possibly TRBD1 for D (6 bases). This CDR3 is 15 amino acids long. Trimming shortened V by 3 bases and J by 5 bases, and 12 bases separated the two germline ends. In germline, CDR1 is SGDLS, CDR2 YYNGEE. In DNA form, the CDR3 reads TGTGCCAGCAGCGAGAGACAGGACGATAATTCACCCCTCCACTTT. Translating gives CASSERQDDNSPLHF.

The chain carries TRBV19 and TRBJ1-4; 9 nucleotides align to TRBD1. With 7 bases clipped from V and 3 bases from J, the junction kept 9 bases outside the gene matches. Germline V CDR1 and CDR2: LNHDA, SQIVND (reference sequence). The CDR3 contains 16 residues. The CDR3 DNA reads TGTGCCAGTAAGGGACAGGGAAGGTTGGCTAATGAAAAACTGTTTTTT. This encodes CASKGQGRLANEKLFF.